One sample yielded the 29 T cell receptor beta chains listed below, sequenced in a study of blood T cell repertoires in COVID-19. Sequencing used immunoSEQ multiplex PCR; TCRdb keeps in-frame clones, though not all of them. The table records fewer than 250,000 clones, 81% of them present only once. The source material was PBMCs or T cells enriched from blood (not recorded which). All receptors derive from a woman aged 45-65 years with acute COVID-19.

In nucleotides, the CDR3 is TGTGCCAGCAGCCAAGATTACAGTTATAACACTGAAGCTTTCTTT. Its protein is CASSQDYSYNTEAFF. The V and J genes are TRBV4-2 and TRBJ1-1, with unresolved D. CDR3 size: 15 residues. CDR1 is LGHNA and CDR2 is YNFKEQ in the germline V gene. V shed 0 bases and J shed 2 bases, with 10 bases lying between them.

This clone was detected once. This chain joins TRBV19 and TRBJ1-6, with D tentatively TRBD1 (6 bases). CDR3 length: 15 amino acids. Germline loops: CDR1 LNHDA, CDR2 SQIVND (reference sequence). Between the trimmed V and J ends, which lost 6 bases and 9 bases, there was a span of 18 bases. CDR3 sequence: CASSLSGTLASPLHF. In DNA, the CDR3 is TGTGCCAGTAGCCTCTCCGGGACACTGGCTTCACCCCTCCACTTT.

J is TRBJ1-2 and V is TRBV28; D not resolved. The CDR3 contains 13 residues. The germline gives CDR1 MDHEN, CDR2 SYDVKM. V was trimmed by 4 bases and J by 4 bases, leaving 10 bases between them. The CDR3 DNA follows: TGTGCCAGCAGTTCAGGAATCGGCTATGGCTACACCTTC. This codes for CASSSGIGYGYTF.

The chain joins TRBV2 to TRBJ1-4, with TRBD1 matching over 7 bases. V was pared by 9 bases and J by 8 bases, with 9 bases of the junction left unmatched. Germline-derived CDR1 and CDR2 are SNHLY and FYNNEI. CDR3 length: 13 amino acids. The CDR3 sequence is CASTTGPGEKLFF. CDR3 sequence (DNA): TGTGCCAGTACGACAGGGCCTGGAGAAAAACTGTTTTTT. Variable domain in full (rest from reference TRBV2 and TRBJ1-4): EPEVTQTPSHQVTQMGQEVILRCVPISNHLYFYWYRQILGQKVEFLVSFYNNEISEKSEIFDDQFSVERPDGSNFTLKIRSTKLEDSAMYFCASTTGPGEKLFFGSGTQLSVL.

The rearrangement links TRBV18 to TRBJ2-7; maybe TRBD1 (6 bases). The CDR3 has 16 residues. Germline lookup yields CDR1 KGHSH and CDR2 LQKENI. V lost 2 bases and J lost 0, with 14 bases in between. The CDR3 nucleotides are TGTGCCAGCTCACCATCCACGATAGGGGGCTCCTACGAGCAGTACTTC. This sequence encodes CASSPSTIGGSYEQYF.

This chain joins TRBV29-1 and TRBJ2-1; D remains unclear. V shed 4 bases and J shed 9 bases, with 7 bases lying between them. Germline V lookup: CDR1 SQVTM, CDR2 ANQGSEA. The CDR3 consists of 10 residues. The CDR3 loop reads CSVGGTEQFF. The CDR3 region has the DNA TGCAGCGTTGGCGGCACTGAGCAGTTCTTC.

The count of this clone is one. The rearrangement joins TRBV5-6 to TRBJ1-2, with D hard to call. Trimming cost V 6 bases and J 11 bases, with 20 bases left between them. CDR1 is SGHDT, CDR2 YYEEEE, per germline. The CDR3 loop spans 13 amino acids. Here the CDR3 DNA reads TGTGCCAGCACCCTTTCAGGCCCTCGAGGGTACACCTTC. It translates to CASTLSGPRGYTF.

This chain links TRBV7-2 with TRBJ2-1; 12 positions agree with TRBD2. Germline CDR1 is SGHTA and CDR2 is FQGNSA. Trimming cost V 1 base and J 7 bases; bases outside gene matches: 5. CDR3 size: 16 residues. CDR3 sequence: CASSLDLAGGLNEQFF. The CDR3 DNA reads as TGTGCCAGCAGCTTAGACCTAGCGGGGGGGCTAAATGAGCAGTTCTTC.

Here the CDR3 DNA reads TGTGCCAGCAGCGAGGACGGACTAGCGTGGAATGAGCAGTTCTTC. This codes for CASSEDGLAWNEQFF. The V gene is TRBV9, the J gene TRBJ2-1; 9 bases fit TRBD2. Germline V gene data show CDR1 as SGDLS and CDR2 as YYNGEE. Trimming cost V 3 bases and J 7 bases; bases outside gene matches: 8. The CDR3 runs to 15 residues.

In its sample, this clone was seen a few times. The chain recombines TRBV7-8 with TRBJ1-2; D remains unclear. Germline V lookup: CDR1 SGHVS, CDR2 FQNEAQ. The CDR3 totals 12 residues. Trimming took 4 bases from V and 7 from J, leaving 10 bases between them. CDR3 loop: CASSWGGGGYTF. As DNA, the CDR3 is TGTGCCAGCAGCTGGGGAGGAGGTGGCTACACCTTC.

The V call is TRBV7-2, the J call TRBJ1-5; 8 bases line up with TRBD1. The V segment lost 8 bases and the J segment 3 bases; nucleotides outside the gene matches: 6. The CDR3 spans 14 residues. Germline CDR1 is SGHTA and CDR2 is FQGNSA. CDR3: CASQKTGDNQPQHF. DNA for the CDR3: TGTGCCAGCCAAAAGACAGGGGACAATCAGCCCCAGCATTTT.

This sequence joins TRBV7-9 and TRBJ2-5, with TRBD2 identical over 10 bases. Germline assignment: CDR1 SEHNR and CDR2 FQNEAQ (reference sequence). CDR3 size: 15 residues. V lost 6 bases to trimming and J lost 4 bases; unmatched junction nucleotides: 8. The CDR3 nucleotides are TGTGCCAGCAGTCGTAGCGGGGGGTCATTAGAGACCCAGTACTTC. Protein sequence: CASSRSGGSLETQYF.

The gene calls are TRBV6-1 and TRBJ1-5; D perhaps matches TRBD1 (5 bases). Germline CDR1 MNHNS, CDR2 SASEGT. This CDR3 has 21 amino acids. Trimming took off 0 bases at V and 0 bases at J, with 24 bases between the two ends. This CDR3 is CASSEALVGIGGTYSNQPQHF. The DNA of the CDR3 is TGTGCCAGCAGTGAAGCGCTGGTTGGAATCGGGGGAACTTATAGCAATCAGCCCCAGCATTTT.

The chain links TRBV5-6 to TRBJ2-3, with TRBD1 matching 7 bases. Germline assignment: CDR1 SGHDT and CDR2 YYEEEE. The CDR3 contains 16 residues. V shed 3 bases, J shed 2 bases, and the junction held 9 bases outside the gene matches. The CDR3 sequence: CASSSLGTANTDTQYF. DNA of the CDR3: TGTGCCAGCAGCTCACTCGGGACAGCTAACACAGATACGCAGTATTTT.

This chain links TRBV28 with TRBJ2-3; D is unresolved. The V end was cut by 10 bases, the J end by 1 base, with 21 bases between. The germline CDR1 and CDR2 sequences are MDHEN and SYDVKM. The CDR3 runs to 16 residues. CDR3 sequence reads: CATYVSGQIGTDTQYF. DNA for the CDR3: TGTGCCACCTATGTCTCTGGGCAAATTGGCACAGATACGCAGTATTTT.

The V call is TRBV24-1, the J call TRBJ2-2; 10 nucleotides match TRBD1. From germline, CDR1 is KGHDR and CDR2 SFDVKD. The CDR3 consists of 16 residues. V was pared by 3 bases and J by 4 bases, with 4 bases of the junction left unmatched. DNA for the CDR3: TGTGCCACCAGTGATCTGGGACAGGGGAGCACCGGGGAGCTGTTTTTT. Its translation: CATSDLGQGSTGELFF.

The V gene is TRBV7-3, the J gene TRBJ2-7, with TRBD2 matching over 7 bases. From germline, CDR1 is SGHTA and CDR2 FQGTGA. J gave up 5 bases and V 2 bases, and 9 bases lay outside the gene matches. CDR3 length: 15 amino acids. The CDR3 nucleotides are TGTGCCAGCAGCTTAGGAGGCGGGAGTCCCCACGAGCAGTACTTC. Protein sequence: CASSLGGGSPHEQYF.

This sequence joins TRBV5-1 and TRBJ2-5; perhaps TRBD1 as D (5 bases). The CDR3 runs 15 residues. V was trimmed by 4 bases and J by 1 base, leaving 14 bases between them. CDR1 is SGHRS and CDR2 is YFSETQ in the germline V gene. CDR3 protein: CASSATQGTQETQYF. CDR3 DNA sequence: TGCGCCAGCAGCGCTACGCAGGGCACCCAAGAGACCCAGTACTTC.

This clone showed up just once. V is TRBV28 and J is TRBJ1-5; the D is unclear. CDR3 size: 15 residues. V was pared by 1 base and J by 1 base, with 8 bases between. Per the germline V gene, CDR1 is MDHEN and CDR2 is SYDVKM. CDR3 sequence reads: CASSLSENSNQPQHF. In DNA form, the CDR3 reads TGTGCCAGCAGTTTATCGGAGAACAGCAATCAGCCCCAGCATTTT.

This clone was counted between two and nine times. The rearrangement links TRBV6-2 or TRBV6-3 to TRBJ2-3; 8 bases agree with TRBD1. The V and J ends lost 3 bases and 0 bases, in that order; junction bases with no gene match: 5. This CDR3 is built from 16 residues. Germline V lookup: CDR1 MNHEY, CDR2 SVGEGT. The CDR3: CASSYDRQGSTDTQYF. In DNA, the CDR3 is TGTGCCAGCAGTTATGATCGACAGGGGAGCACAGATACGCAGTATTTT.

The rearrangement uses TRBV7-6 and TRBJ2-6, with TRBD1 matching over 7 bases. J was trimmed by 0 bases and V by 5 bases; bases with no gene match: 7. In germline, CDR1 is SGHVS, CDR2 FNYEAQ. There are 17 residues in the CDR3. DNA for the CDR3: TGTGCCAGCAGCCTTCGGGGACAGAGCTCTGGGGCCAACGTCCTGACTTTC. The encoded protein is CASSLRGQSSGANVLTF.

This clone was counted only a few times. This sequence joins TRBV5-1 and TRBJ2-7; D is perhaps TRBD1 (5 bases). The CDR3 consists of 13 residues. Deletions cut 0 bases from V and 5 bases from J, with 9 bases between. Germline V lookup: CDR1 SGHRS, CDR2 YFSETQ. Written as DNA, the CDR3 is TGCGCCAGCAGCTTGGCAGGGTACGACGAGCAGTACTTC. Its protein product is CASSLAGYDEQYF.

V gene TRBV11-3 combines with J gene TRBJ1-5; weak D call: TRBD1 (5 bases). Deletions cut 3 bases from V and 7 bases from J, with 7 bases between. Germline V gene sequence: CDR1 SGHNT, CDR2 YENEEA. This CDR3 spans 12 amino acids. The CDR3 DNA reads as TGTGCCAGCAGCTTGCGGGGCCAGCCCCAGCATTTT. It yields the protein CASSLRGQPQHF. The variable domain in full, completed from reference TRBV11-3 and TRBJ1-5, reads EAGVVQSPRYKIIEKKQPVAFWCNPISGHNTLYWYLQNLGQGPELLIRYENEEAVDDSQLPKDRFSAERLKGVDSTLKIQPAELGDSAVYLCASSLRGQPQHFGDGTRLSIL.

This rearrangement joins TRBV19 to TRBJ1-5, with TRBD1 identical over 7 bases. In germline, CDR1 is LNHDA, CDR2 SQIVND (reference sequence). The length of the CDR3 is 13 residues. With V trimmed by 7 bases and J by 4 bases, 4 bases remained unmatched. Here the CDR3 DNA reads TGTGCCAGTAACCCGACAGGGAATCAGCCCCAGCATTTT. The encoded protein is CASNPTGNQPQHF.

The V gene is TRBV13, the J gene TRBJ2-3; the D is unclear. The V gene's germline CDR1 is PRHDT and CDR2 FYEKMQ (reference sequence). The CDR3 has 16 residues. The V end lost 1 base, the J end lost 4 bases, and 15 bases lay between the germline ends. This CDR3 reads CASSLDRLSGADTQYF. CDR3 sequence (DNA): TGTGCCAGCAGCTTAGATAGACTGTCCGGAGCAGATACGCAGTATTTT.

The chain links TRBV19 to TRBJ2-2; D ambiguous. Germline V lookup: CDR1 LNHDA, CDR2 SQIVND (reference sequence). Trimming removed 5 bases from V and 1 base from J, with 5 bases in between. CDR3 size: 13 residues. CDR3 in DNA: TGTGCCAGTAGTCACAGGAACACCGGGGAGCTGTTTTTT. Its protein is CASSHRNTGELFF.

The J gene is TRBJ1-2, the V gene TRBV12-3 or TRBV12-4; 7 bases map to TRBD1. The CDR3 runs to 11 residues. With 3 bases clipped from V and 13 bases from J, the junction kept 5 bases outside the gene matches. The CDR3 coding sequence is TGTGCCAGCAGTTTTCGACAGGGTACCACCTTC. Amino acids: CASSFRQGTTF.

The V call is TRBV4-3, the J call TRBJ2-3, with 10 bases lining up with TRBD1. With V trimmed by 3 bases and J by 2 bases, 2 bases remained unmatched. Germline V gene sequence: CDR1 LGHNA, CDR2 YSLEER. The CDR3 covers 15 residues. CDR3: CASSHRQGATDTQYF. The CDR3 nucleotides are TGCGCCAGCAGCCACCGACAGGGGGCCACAGATACGCAGTATTTT.

This clone was observed once. J is TRBJ2-1 and V is TRBV4-2; D perhaps matches TRBD2 (6 bases). Deletions cut 0 bases from V and 7 bases from J, with 7 bases between. This CDR3 region has 13 residues. The V gene's germline CDR1 is LGHNA and CDR2 YNFKEQ. CDR3 region: CASSQESGNEQFF. The CDR3 DNA reads TGTGCCAGCAGCCAAGAAAGCGGGAATGAGCAGTTCTTC.